Detailed here is one T cell receptor beta chain. The sample belongs to a study of blood T cell repertoires in COVID-19. Study background: PBMCs, B-cell-depleted T cells, or T cells provided the cDNA or gDNA that made up the material.

Participants were placed into cohorts based on the clinical history they reported. Recovered status in Cohort 3 required two negative PCRs, clearance, or symptom resolution. The V end was cut by 3 bases, the J end by 1 base, with 8 bases between. Germline values: CDR1 SNHLY, CDR2 FYNNEI. This CDR3 region has 14 residues. Study processing details: Counts of nucleated cells, estimated from reference gene primer amplification, were obtained. Generated by immunoSEQ multiplex PCR, the TCRdb table keeps only in-frame clones and is missing some. The V and J calls and clone size are taken from that table; D and trimming were inferred from the DNA. The sample yields around 300,000 clones, around nine tenths seen once.

The gene calls are TRBV2 and TRBJ2-3; TRBD1 might be the D (5 bases). This clonotype was obtained from a woman aged 40-49 years who had recovered from COVID-19. Sequencing input: PBMCs or T cells enriched from blood (not recorded which). CDR3 sequence (DNA): TGTGCCAGCAGTGAGGTAGGGGGCACAGATACGCAGTATTTT. It encodes CASSEVGGTDTQYF.